This TCR beta chain is from a study of T cell responses to AZD1222 COVID-19 vaccine. Overall study findings and caveats: Every sample of the repertoires postdated the peak T cell response. Only six AZD1222 recipients tested seropositive at baseline. Unmutated variant regions reportedly attract nearly half of all spike-specific TCRs. The CD4 TCRs associated with vaccination extended across spike and predominated at 160-218 and 743-854.

This CDR3 is 17 amino acids long. CDR1 LNHNV and CDR2 YYDKDF come from the germline V gene (reference sequence). Deletions cut 5 bases from V and 4 bases from J, with 21 bases between. Comment on this clone: Its antigen is unidentified.

This table comes from immunoSEQ multiplex PCR, and its TCRdb copy is limited to in-frame clones, with some not included. The repertoire has 150,000 or so clones, 80% to 95% of them found once; the top ten carry 1.1% to 1.5%. This receptor was taken from an adult in good health. V gene TRBV15 combines with J gene TRBJ2-1, with D maybe TRBD2 (7 bases). This sample comprised peripheral blood, obtained on day 0 of AZD1222 vaccination. The CDR3 spells CATSRPTGGHPYNEQFF. CDR3 in DNA: TGTGCCACCAGCCGACCTACGGGGGGACATCCATACAATGAGCAGTTCTTC.